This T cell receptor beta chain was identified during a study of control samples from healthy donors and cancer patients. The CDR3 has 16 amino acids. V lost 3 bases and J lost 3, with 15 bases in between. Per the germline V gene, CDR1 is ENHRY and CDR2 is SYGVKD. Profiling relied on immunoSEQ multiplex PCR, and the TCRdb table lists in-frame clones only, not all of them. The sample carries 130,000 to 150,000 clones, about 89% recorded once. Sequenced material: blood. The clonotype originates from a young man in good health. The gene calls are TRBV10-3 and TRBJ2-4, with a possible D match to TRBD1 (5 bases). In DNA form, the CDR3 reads TGTGCCATCAGTGATGATGGGGCAGGGATCAAAAACATTCAGTACTTC. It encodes CAISDDGAGIKNIQYF.